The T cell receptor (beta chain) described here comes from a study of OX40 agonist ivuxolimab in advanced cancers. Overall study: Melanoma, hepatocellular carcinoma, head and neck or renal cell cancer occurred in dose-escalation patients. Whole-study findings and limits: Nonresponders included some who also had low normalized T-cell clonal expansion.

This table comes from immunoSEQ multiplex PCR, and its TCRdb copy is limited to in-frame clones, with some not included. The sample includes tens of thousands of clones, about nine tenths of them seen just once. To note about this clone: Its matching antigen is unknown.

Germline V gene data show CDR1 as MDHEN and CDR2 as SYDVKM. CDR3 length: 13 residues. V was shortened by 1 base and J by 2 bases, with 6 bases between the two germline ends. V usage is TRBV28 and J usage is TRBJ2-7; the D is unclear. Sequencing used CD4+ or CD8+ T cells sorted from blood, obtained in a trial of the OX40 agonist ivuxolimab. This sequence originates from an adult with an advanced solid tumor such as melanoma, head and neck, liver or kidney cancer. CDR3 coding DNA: TGTGCCAGCAGTTTATTTTCCCCCTACGAGCAGTACTTC. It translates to CASSLFSPYEQYF. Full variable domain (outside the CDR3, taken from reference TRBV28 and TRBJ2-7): DVKVTQSSRYLVKRTGEKVFLECVQDMDHENMFWYRQDPGLGLRLIYFSYDVKMKEKGDIPEGYSVSREKKERFSLILESASTNQTSMYLCASSLFSPYEQYFGPGTRLTVT.